This T cell receptor beta chain was documented in a study of beta chain features in type 1 diabetes. The CDR3 covers 13 residues. After removal of 8 bases from V and 4 bases from J, the junction contained 5 bases not matched to a gene. Germline V gene lookup returns CDR1 GTSNPN and CDR2 SVGIG (reference sequence). A few counts support this clone. Its antigen remains unidentified. Sequencing targeted expressed TCRB transcripts, as all isolated RNA had been reverse transcribed. Here immunoSEQ multiplex PCR was the method, and the copy in TCRdb shows in-frame clones only, minus some. The repertoire consists of 300,000 to 350,000 clones, with less than 20% occurring once and the leading ten covering under 0.05%. General study results and limits: A greater similarity of naive, central memory and Treg TCRB repertoires was seen among patients than among healthy donors.

The chain uses TRBV30 and TRBJ1-5, with 10 bases fitting TRBD1. This clonotype was sampled from a woman aged 18-30 years in good health. Sequenced: naive CD4+ T cells from blood. The CDR3 reads CATSGQGNQPQHF. The DNA for the CDR3 is TGTGCCACCTCGGGACAGGGGAATCAGCCCCAGCATTTT. The variable domain in full, with the rest retrieved from reference TRBV30 and TRBJ1-5, is SQTIHQWPATLVQPVGSPLSLECTVEGTSNPNLYWYRQAAGRGLQLLFYSVGIGQISSEVPQNLSASRPQDRQFILSSKKLLLSDSGFYLCATSGQGNQPQHFGDGTRLSIL.